What follows are 9 T cell receptor beta chains derived from one specimen sequenced in a study of identical twins. From the 5' RACE reads, TCRdb called clonotypes with MiXCR, one entry per CDR3 protein. The sample records approximately 230,000 distinct CDR3 sequences, 6% to 7% being singletons. These data were also filed under a second study, of T cells expressing NK-cell markers.

Sequencing was carried out using CD8+ T cells sorted from blood. All receptors come from a young woman in good health.

This clonotype was picked up many times. J is TRBJ2-1 and V is TRBV12-3 or TRBV12-4; the match to TRBD2 covers 8 bases. Trimming took 7 bases from V and 2 from J; bases not matched to a gene: 7. CDR3 length: 15 residues. CDR3 residues: CASTDGGGPYNEQFF. CDR3 sequence (DNA): TGTGCCAGCACCGACGGGGGGGGTCCCTACAATGAGCAGTTCTTC.

The V gene is TRBV20-1, the J gene TRBJ2-3, with 12 bases that match TRBD2. Trimming removed 5 bases from V and 6 bases from J; junction bases left unmatched: 3. Germline assignment: CDR1 DFQATT and CDR2 SNEGSKA (reference sequence). CDR3 size: 13 residues. This CDR3 is CSAASGGVDTQYF. The CDR3 DNA reads as TGCAGTGCTGCTAGCGGGGGGGTGGATACGCAGTATTTT.

This clonotype has only a few counts. The chain recombines TRBV12-3 or TRBV12-4 with TRBJ1-2, with D unresolved. The CDR3 loop spans 13 amino acids. With 4 bases removed from V and 4 bases from J, the gap between germline ends came to 10 bases. The CDR3 protein is CASSSPSGYGYTF. The CDR3 DNA reads TGTGCCAGCAGTTCTCCGTCGGGCTATGGCTACACCTTC.

There are many counts of this clonotype. The chain couples TRBV6-2 or TRBV6-3 to TRBJ2-7, with D hard to call. The CDR3 runs 15 residues. V was pared by 2 bases and J by 2 bases, with 13 bases between. The V gene's germline CDR1 is MNHEY and CDR2 SVGEGT. The CDR3 spells CASSYGHNLPYEQYF. The CDR3, as DNA: TGTGCCAGCAGTTACGGGCATAACCTTCCCTACGAGCAGTACTTC.

The CDR3 loop reads CASSLGQGTTDTQYF. The CDR3 nucleotides are TGTGCCAGCAGTCTCGGACAGGGGACCACAGATACGCAGTATTTT. The rearrangement uses TRBV3-1 and TRBJ2-3; TRBD1 agrees at 9 bases. The CDR3 runs 15 residues. Germline assignment: CDR1 LGHDT and CDR2 YNNKEL (reference sequence). With V trimmed by 6 bases and J by 2 bases, 6 bases remained unmatched.

This clonotype appeared a few times. This chain links TRBV12-3 or TRBV12-4 with TRBJ2-7; no clear D. The V and J ends lost 5 bases and 6 bases respectively, with 14 bases between them. This CDR3 has 13 residues. The CDR3 here is CASSAAALSEQYF. CDR3 coding DNA: TGTGCCAGCAGTGCAGCAGCTCTCAGCGAGCAGTACTTC.

The rearrangement joins TRBV2 to TRBJ1-5; D not resolved. Trimming stripped 5 bases from V and 0 bases from J, with 8 bases between. This CDR3 is built from 14 residues. Looked up from germline, CDR1 is SNHLY and CDR2 is FYNNEI. The CDR3 DNA reads as TGTGCCAGCAGTCCATTAGATAGCAATCAGCCCCAGCATTTT. Residues: CASSPLDSNQPQHF. Full variable domain (rest looked up from reference TRBV2 and TRBJ1-5): EPEVTQTPSHQVTQMGQEVILRCVPISNHLYFYWYRQILGQKVEFLVSFYNNEISEKSEIFDDQFSVERPDGSNFTLKIRSTKLEDSAMYFCASSPLDSNQPQHFGDGTRLSIL.

This clonotype has a count of ten or more. The chain links TRBV7-9 to TRBJ1-1, with D unresolved. This CDR3 comprises 14 residues. Germline values: CDR1 SEHNR, CDR2 FQNEAQ (reference sequence). Trimming shortened V by 3 bases and J by 5 bases, and 13 bases separated the two germline ends. Written as DNA, the CDR3 is TGTGCCAGCAGCTTCAGGCTAGCGGGTACTGAAGCTTTCTTT. It translates to CASSFRLAGTEAFF.

This clonotype was counted a few times. The rearrangement uses TRBV10-3 and TRBJ2-1; D might be TRBD1 or TRBD2, each matching 6 bases. The CDR3 runs 15 residues. Trimming shortened V by 0 bases and J by 8 bases, and 14 bases separated the two germline ends. Germline V lookup: CDR1 ENHRY, CDR2 SYGVKD. CDR3 DNA: TGTGCCATCAGTGAGTCCCGGGGGCGCGGGGATGAGCAGTTCTTC. Protein: CAISESRGRGDEQFF.